These 17 T cell receptor beta chains were sequenced from one sample in a study of blood T cell repertoires in COVID-19. Libraries were prepared by immunoSEQ multiplex PCR; TCRdb keeps only in-frame clonotypes and omits some of them. This sample has some 360,000 clones; around 87% occur once, and the top ten carry roughly 2%. Sequencing input: peripheral blood. Receptors originate from a woman aged 55-69 years with COVID-19, enrolled during active disease.

The J gene is TRBJ2-5, the V gene TRBV6-6; 11 nucleotides agree with TRBD2. The CDR3 contains 15 residues. J was trimmed by 7 bases and V by 7 bases; bases with no gene match: 11. CDR1 MNHNY and CDR2 SVGAGI come from the germline V gene (reference sequence). CDR3 nucleotide sequence: TGTGCCAGCAATAGCGGGGGGGCTCTCTCGGGGACCCAGTACTTC. Amino acids: CASNSGGALSGTQYF.

V gene TRBV28 combines with J gene TRBJ2-7; maybe TRBD2 (5 bases). This CDR3 contains 12 residues. Germline lookup yields CDR1 MDHEN and CDR2 SYDVKM. V was trimmed by 7 bases and J by 4 bases, leaving 11 bases between them. Here the CDR3 reads CASTSSGYEQYF. CDR3 in DNA: TGTGCCAGCACCTCCAGCGGTTACGAGCAGTACTTC. The full variable domain, in which reference TRBV28 and TRBJ2-7 provide the parts outside the CDR3, is DVKVTQSSRYLVKRTGEKVFLECVQDMDHENMFWYRQDPGLGLRLIYFSYDVKMKEKGDIPEGYSVSREKKERFSLILESASTNQTSMYLCASTSSGYEQYFGPGTRLTVT.

V and J are TRBV5-4 and TRBJ1-6, with D possibly matching TRBD1 (6 bases). This CDR3 is built from 15 residues. CDR1 is SGHNT, CDR2 YYREEE, per germline (reference sequence). The germline V and J ends were trimmed by 4 bases and 9 bases, with 17 bases remaining between them. CDR3 in DNA: TGTGCCAGCAGCCCCGAACAGGGTGCGGGTTCACCCCTCCACTTT. Its translation is CASSPEQGAGSPLHF.

This chain joins TRBV6-5 and TRBJ2-3; the D is unclear. The ends were cut back, 4 bases at V and 1 base at J, with 12 bases in the middle. The CDR3 has 15 residues. Germline CDR1 and CDR2: MNHEY and SVGAGI. The CDR3 sequence: CASSFGRPGTDTQYF. The DNA for the CDR3 is TGTGCCAGCAGTTTCGGCAGGCCCGGCACAGATACGCAGTATTTT.

The chain employs TRBV7-9 and TRBJ2-7; D might be TRBD1 (6 bases). Germline values: CDR1 SEHNR, CDR2 FQNEAQ (reference sequence). V was pared by 3 bases and J by 0 bases, with 9 bases between. This CDR3 is 14 amino acids long. The CDR3 coding sequence is TGTGCCAGCAGCTTCCGGGACACCTCCTACGAGCAGTACTTC. Its translation is CASSFRDTSYEQYF. Drawing the rest from reference TRBV7-9 and TRBJ2-7, the complete variable domain is DTGVSQNPRHKITKRGQNVTFRCDPISEHNRLYWYRQTLGQGPEFLTYFQNEAQLEKSRLLSDRFSAERPKGSFSTLEIQRTEQGDSAMYLCASSFRDTSYEQYFGPGTRLTVT.

With respect to this clone: This sample includes further DNA sequences coding for the same CDR3. The genes are TRBV6-5 and TRBJ1-3; TRBD1 aligns across 7 bases. The trim removed 5 bases at V and 0 bases at J, leaving 4 bases unmatched. CDR3 size: 15 residues. Germline loops: CDR1 MNHEY, CDR2 SVGAGI. The CDR3 coding sequence is TGTGCCAGCAGTCGACAGGGCAACTCTGGAAACACCATATATTTT. Protein sequence: CASSRQGNSGNTIYF.

The rearrangement links TRBV19 to TRBJ2-3, with TRBD1 identical over 7 bases. Germline lookup yields CDR1 LNHDA and CDR2 SQIVND (reference sequence). The CDR3 extends over 15 amino acids. The V and J ends lost 2 bases and 6 bases, in that order; junction bases with no gene match: 8. This chain's CDR3 is CASSIIGGASDTQYF. CDR3 nucleotide sequence: TGTGCCAGTAGTATAATAGGGGGCGCATCGGATACGCAGTATTTT.

The chain recombines TRBV5-1 with TRBJ2-1, with TRBD2 identical over 12 bases. CDR1 SGHRS and CDR2 YFSETQ come from the germline V gene. This CDR3 is 18 amino acids long. The junction had 9 bases not matched to a gene; V was cut back by 0 bases and J by 5 bases. CDR3 in DNA: TGCGCCAGCAGCTTGGGGTCACTACTAGCGGGGGGAAACAATGAGCAGTTCTTC. Translating it yields CASSLGSLLAGGNNEQFF.

The chain's CDR3 is CASSYTVNYEQYF. CDR3 in DNA: TGTGCCAGCAGTTACACAGTAAACTACGAGCAGTACTTC. The chain combines TRBV6-2 or TRBV6-3 with TRBJ2-7; D gene unclear. V gave up 2 bases and J gave up 3 bases, with 8 bases separating them. The CDR3 consists of 13 residues. Germline assignment: CDR1 MNHEY and CDR2 SVGEGT.

As concerns this clone: Other DNA sequences in the sample encode the same CDR3. The chain joins TRBV18 to TRBJ2-5, with D hard to call. V gave up 3 bases and J gave up 2 bases, with 4 bases separating them. This CDR3 has 12 residues. Germline V gives CDR1 KGHSH, CDR2 LQKENI. The CDR3 loop is CASSPYQETQYF. Written as DNA, the CDR3 is TGTGCCAGCTCACCCTATCAAGAGACCCAGTACTTC.

This chain uses TRBV18 with TRBJ2-5, with D unclear. Per the germline V gene, CDR1 is KGHSH and CDR2 is LQKENI. CDR3 length equals 15 residues. Trimming took 2 bases from V and 2 from J, leaving 12 bases between them. The DNA of the CDR3 is TGTGCCAGCTCACCATATCAGTACGGGCAAGAGACCCAGTACTTC. This gives the protein CASSPYQYGQETQYF.

J is TRBJ2-2 and V is TRBV6-5; unclear D gene. Germline-derived CDR1 and CDR2 are MNHEY and SVGAGI. V was cut by 4 bases and J by 5 bases, with 8 bases left in between. CDR3 length: 13 amino acids. The CDR3 nucleotides read TGTGCCAGCAGTTCTACTCGTACCGGGGAGCTGTTTTTT. Its translation is CASSSTRTGELFF.

This chain joins TRBV5-1 and TRBJ1-1; D ambiguous. The CDR3 extends over 15 amino acids. Looked up from germline, CDR1 is SGHRS and CDR2 is YFSETQ. V lost 1 base, J lost 0 bases, and 10 bases lay in between. CDR3 DNA: TGCGCCAGCAGCTTGAGAGGAGGTATGAACACTGAAGCTTTCTTT. Its translation: CASSLRGGMNTEAFF.

The chain employs TRBV28 and TRBJ1-4; 8 bases align to TRBD1. CDR3 length: 15 residues. Trimming removed 6 bases from V and 7 bases from J; junction bases left unmatched: 10. Per the germline V gene, CDR1 is MDHEN and CDR2 is SYDVKM. DNA of the CDR3: TGTGCCAGCAGCAACAGGGGGGCGCGCGGTGAAAAACTGTTTTTT. This codes for CASSNRGARGEKLFF.

Regarding this clone: At one end the junction does not follow the germline gene, possibly because of a read error. The rearrangement uses TRBV12-3 or TRBV12-4 and TRBJ1-1; tentatively, D is TRBD1 (5 bases). The CDR3 length is 11 residues. This CDR3 is CASSSQGSGSF. The CDR3 DNA is TGTGCCAGCAGTTCGCAGGGCAGTGGATCTTTT.

V is TRBV2 and J is TRBJ2-2; tentative D call: TRBD1 (5 bases). The germline gives CDR1 SNHLY, CDR2 FYNNEI. The V end lost 5 bases, the J end lost 4 bases, and 8 bases lay between the germline ends. This CDR3 has 13 residues. The CDR3 DNA is TGTGCCAGCAGTCAGGGTGGCACCGGGGAGCTGTTTTTT. This codes for CASSQGGTGELFF.

The chain joins TRBV12-3 or TRBV12-4 to TRBJ2-3; a weak D match, TRBD1 (6 bases). This CDR3 is 13 amino acids long. V lost 8 bases to trimming and J lost 0 bases, with 9 bases between them. The CDR3 DNA sequence: TGTGCCAGCCACAGGGATAGCACAGATACGCAGTATTTT. Translating gives CASHRDSTDTQYF.